This TCR beta chain was identified in a study of blood T cell repertoires in COVID-19. Background on the study: Acute-phase and convalescent COVID-19 samples originated in the United States, Italy and Spain. T cells, B-cell-depleted T cells, or PBMCs provided the cDNA or gDNA that served as material.

The CDR3 is 14 amino acids. The V end lost 5 bases, the J end lost 1 base, and 9 bases lay between the germline ends. Germline-derived CDR1 and CDR2 are SGHRS and YFSETQ. The protocol was immunoSEQ multiplex PCR, while the TCRdb copy is restricted to in-frame clones and leaves out a portion. Among about 160,000 clones, around 84% were seen once, and the ten largest hold more than 0.85%. The sequenced sample consisted of peripheral blood. J is TRBJ2-2 and V is TRBV5-1, with a tentative D call TRBD1 (5 bases). The receptor was isolated from a middle-aged man with acute or convalescent COVID-19. CDR3 residues: CASSSQGNTGELFF. The DNA of the CDR3 is TGCGCCAGCAGTTCGCAGGGGAACACCGGGGAGCTGTTTTTT.